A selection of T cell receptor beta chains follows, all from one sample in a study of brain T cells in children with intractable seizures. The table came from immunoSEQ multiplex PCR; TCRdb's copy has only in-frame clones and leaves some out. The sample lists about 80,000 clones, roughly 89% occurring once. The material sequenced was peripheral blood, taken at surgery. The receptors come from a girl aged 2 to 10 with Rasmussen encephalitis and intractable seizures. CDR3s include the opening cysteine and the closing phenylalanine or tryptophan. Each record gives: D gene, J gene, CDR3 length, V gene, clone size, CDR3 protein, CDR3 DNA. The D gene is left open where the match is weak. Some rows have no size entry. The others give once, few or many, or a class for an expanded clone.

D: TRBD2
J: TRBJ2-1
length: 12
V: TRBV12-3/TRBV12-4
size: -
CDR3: CASSAGDNEQFF
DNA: TGTGCCAGCAGTGCGGGGGACAATGAGCAGTTCTTC

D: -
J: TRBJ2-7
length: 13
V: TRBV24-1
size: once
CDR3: CATSDWQGYEQYF
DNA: TGTGCCACCAGTGATTGGCAGGGCTACGAGCAGTACTTC

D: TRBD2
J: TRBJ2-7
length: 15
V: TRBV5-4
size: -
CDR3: CASTSRGGGSYEQYF
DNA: TGTGCCAGCACCTCCAGGGGCGGGGGGAGTTACGAGCAGTACTTC

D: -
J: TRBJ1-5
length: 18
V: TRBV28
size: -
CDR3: CASSLTLLGGQWGQPQHF
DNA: TGTGCCAGCAGTCTCACCCTACTGGGGGGGCAGTGGGGTCAGCCCCAGCATTTT

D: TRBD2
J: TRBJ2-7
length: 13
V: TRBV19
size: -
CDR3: CASSPSGSYEQYF
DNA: TGTGCCAGTAGTCCTAGCGGCTCCTACGAGCAGTACTTC

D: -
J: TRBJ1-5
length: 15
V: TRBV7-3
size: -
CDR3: CASSLSKGPRQPQHF
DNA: TGTGCCAGCAGCTTAAGTAAGGGCCCACGACAGCCCCAGCATTTT

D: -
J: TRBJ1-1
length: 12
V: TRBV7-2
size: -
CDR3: CASSLNTVEAFF
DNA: TGTGCCAGCAGCTTAAATACTGTCGAAGCTTTCTTT

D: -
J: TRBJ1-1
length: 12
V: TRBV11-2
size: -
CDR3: CASSLGWAEAFF
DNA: TGTGCCAGCAGCTTAGGTTGGGCTGAAGCTTTCTTT

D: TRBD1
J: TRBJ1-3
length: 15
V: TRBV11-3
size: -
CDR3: CASRMGQAPGNTIYF
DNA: TGTGCCAGCAGAATGGGACAGGCGCCTGGAAACACCATATATTTT

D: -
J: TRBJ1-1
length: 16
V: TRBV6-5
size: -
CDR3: CASSYSGRTANTEAFF
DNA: TGTGCCAGCAGTTACTCGGGACGGACAGCGAACACTGAAGCTTTCTTT

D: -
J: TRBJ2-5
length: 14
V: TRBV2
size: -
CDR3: CASSQDRSQETQYF
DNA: TGTGCCAGCAGCCAGGATCGCAGCCAAGAGACCCAGTACTTC